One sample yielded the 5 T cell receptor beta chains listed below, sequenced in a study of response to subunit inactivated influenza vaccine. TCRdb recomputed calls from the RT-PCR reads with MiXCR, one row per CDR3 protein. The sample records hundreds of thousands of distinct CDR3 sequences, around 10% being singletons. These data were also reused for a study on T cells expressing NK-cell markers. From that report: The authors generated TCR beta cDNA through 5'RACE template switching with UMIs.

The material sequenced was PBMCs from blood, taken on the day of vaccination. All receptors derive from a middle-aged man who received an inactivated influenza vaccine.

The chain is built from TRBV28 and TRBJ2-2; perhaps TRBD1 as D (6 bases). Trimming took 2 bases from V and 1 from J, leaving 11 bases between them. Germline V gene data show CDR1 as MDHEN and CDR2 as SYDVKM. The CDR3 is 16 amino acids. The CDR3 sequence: CASSLPTGKNTGELFF. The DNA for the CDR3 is TGTGCCAGCAGTTTACCCACAGGGAAGAACACCGGGGAGCTGTTTTTT.

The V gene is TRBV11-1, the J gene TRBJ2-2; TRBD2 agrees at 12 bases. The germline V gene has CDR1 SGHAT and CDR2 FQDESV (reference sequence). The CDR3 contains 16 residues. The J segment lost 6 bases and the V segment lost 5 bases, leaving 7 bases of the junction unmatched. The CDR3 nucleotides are TGTGCCAGCAGCCTGGAGCTAGCGGGGGGGCCCGGGGAGCTGTTTTTT. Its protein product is CASSLELAGGPGELFF.

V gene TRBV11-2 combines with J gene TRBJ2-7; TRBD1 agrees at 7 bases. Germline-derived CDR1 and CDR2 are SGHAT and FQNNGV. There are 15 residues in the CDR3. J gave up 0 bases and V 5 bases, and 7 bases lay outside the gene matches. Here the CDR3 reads CASSRTRGSSYEQYF. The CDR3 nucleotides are TGTGCCAGCAGCCGGACCAGGGGGAGCTCCTACGAGCAGTACTTC.

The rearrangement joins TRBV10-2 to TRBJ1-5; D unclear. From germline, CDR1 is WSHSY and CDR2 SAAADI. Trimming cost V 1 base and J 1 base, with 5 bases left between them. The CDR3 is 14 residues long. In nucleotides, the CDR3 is TGCGCCAGCAGTGAGTATAAGAGCAATCAGCCCCAGCATTTT. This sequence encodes CASSEYKSNQPQHF.

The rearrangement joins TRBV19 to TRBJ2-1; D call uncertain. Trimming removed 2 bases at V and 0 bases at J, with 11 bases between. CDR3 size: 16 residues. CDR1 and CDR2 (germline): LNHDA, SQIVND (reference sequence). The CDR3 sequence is CASSINTLLSYNEQFF. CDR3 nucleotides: TGTGCCAGTAGTATAAATACCCTTCTCTCCTACAATGAGCAGTTCTTC.